This T cell receptor (beta chain) was documented in a study of T cell clonality in common variable immunodeficiency. CVID subjects were some 15 female and just under 30 male, aged 9 to 64. This clone has a count of ten or more. Its antigen remains unidentified. The read gets to within 3 residues of the CDR3 end, and the germline J gene fills in the rest. Germline V gene data show CDR1 as SGHNT and CDR2 as YYREEE (reference sequence). CDR3 length: 16 residues. V gave up 1 base and J gave up 4 bases; unmatched junction bases: 7. Findings and caveats of the study: Reportedly, TCR beta sequences from common variable immunodeficiency showed fewer deletions and N-nucleotide insertions.

TCRdb's table, derived via immunoSEQ multiplex PCR, lists solely in-frame clones and lacks some. Singletons are absent from the sample, which has roughly 34,000 clones. The sequence was collected from a human donor with common variable immunodeficiency. The chain has TRBV5-4 and TRBJ2-3, with TRBD1 matching 9 bases. The sequencing sample was made of peripheral blood mononuclear cells. The part of the CDR3 DNA that was read is TGTGCCAGCAGCTTGCCGGGACAGGGAGTCGCAGATACG. This sequence encodes CASSLPGQGVADT. In full, the CDR3 is CASSLPGQGVADTQYF.